This T cell receptor beta chain is drawn from a study of early T cells in non-severe SARS-CoV-2 infection. Germline V gene lookup returns CDR1 MGHRA and CDR2 YSYEKL. The CDR3 spans 15 residues. The V gene end was trimmed by 2 bases and the J gene end by 7 bases; junction bases not matched to a gene: 8. cDNA molecules, individually, were tagged with unique molecular identifiers. TCRdb re-called the 5' RACE reads with MiXCR, one entry per CDR3 protein. The data hold roughly 90,000 distinct CDR3 sequences, with 14% to 15% observed a single time. The J gene is TRBJ2-1, the V gene TRBV4-1; 7 bases are a match to TRBD2. This clonotype originated in an adult who was a healthcare worker with PCR-confirmed SARS-CoV-2 infection or an uninfected control (not recorded which). Input material: whole blood. The CDR3 DNA sequence: TGCGCCAGCAGCCAAATAGCAAGGGGAGGGAATGAGCAGTTCTTC. Translating it yields CASSQIARGGNEQFF.